This T cell receptor (beta chain) was captured in a study of cytomegalovirus exposure and HLA in healthy donors. Germline V gene lookup returns CDR1 SGHRS and CDR2 YFSETQ. V gave up 5 bases and J gave up 3 bases, with 17 bases separating them. The CDR3 loop spans 16 amino acids. Study-wide findings and caveats: In a later analysis, TCR beta V- and J-gene trimming was associated with a missense DCLRE1C variant. In an earlier analysis, in under 700 donors, most V segments appeared productive either ~87% or ~30% of the time.

PCR used 60 Vbeta primers and 13 Jbeta primers. Using immunoSEQ multiplex PCR, the repertoire was profiled, and TCRdb retains in-frame clones only, with some absent. The table has some 97,000 clones, 79% seen once. A word on this clone: Its cognate antigen is unknown.

The chain carries TRBV5-1 and TRBJ1-4; no definite D call. The source material was PBMCs. The TCR comes from a female donor in good health and CMV-seropositive. The CDR3, as DNA: TGCGCCAGCAGGGCCCTTGAGGGCCGGTCTAATGAAAAACTGTTTTTT. It yields the protein CASRALEGRSNEKLFF.